The next 10 T cell receptor beta chains were all read from a single sample in a study of T-cell memory formation after mild COVID-19. TCRdb reanalysed the 5' RACE reads using MiXCR and keeps one entry per CDR3 protein. The data show some 100,000 distinct CDR3 sequences, over 8.5% seen once. Sequenced input: PBMCs or a T cell subset sorted from them (not recorded which). The receptor set was obtained from a man between 18 and 35 years old who had mild COVID-19 (a few samples of this study predate the infection). Cell type and time point are not known.

There are a few counts of this clonotype. The V call is TRBV29-1, the J call TRBJ1-1, with D hard to call. Germline V CDR1 and CDR2: SQVTM, ANQGSEA. V gave up 6 bases and J gave up 1 base, with 9 bases separating them. There are 12 residues in the CDR3. The CDR3 spells CSVRPPNTEAFF. CDR3 DNA sequence: TGCAGCGTCCGACCCCCGAACACTGAAGCTTTCTTT.

This clonotype showed up many times. The chain links TRBV25-1 to TRBJ2-2, with 7 bases matching TRBD1. The CDR3 is 15 residues long. V gave up 5 bases and J gave up 6 bases; unmatched junction bases: 9. Germline V lookup: CDR1 MGHDK, CDR2 SYGVNS. The CDR3 DNA sequence: TGTGCCAGCAGTCCAGGGACAGCCTCCCCCGGGGAGCTGTTTTTT. Amino acid sequence: CASSPGTASPGELFF.

The chain has TRBV7-9 and TRBJ2-5; tentative D call: TRBD1 (5 bases). The CDR3 totals 15 residues. From germline, CDR1 is SEHNR and CDR2 FQNEAQ (reference sequence). Trimming removed 6 bases from V and 5 bases from J, with 19 bases in between. CDR3 in DNA: TGTGCCAGCAGTTCGCTGTCAGCAGGGTTGGAGACCCAGTACTTC. This encodes CASSSLSAGLETQYF.

The gene calls are TRBV5-1 and TRBJ1-2, with unresolved D. Trimming took off 0 bases at V and 4 bases at J, with 13 bases between the two ends. The germline V gene has CDR1 SGHRS and CDR2 YFSETQ. The CDR3 spans 15 residues. The CDR3 nucleotides are TGCGCCAGCAGCTTGGCCGTGGATGTGGGCTATGGCTACACCTTC. Translated: CASSLAVDVGYGYTF.

This rearrangement joins TRBV4-1 to TRBJ2-2, with a tentative D call TRBD2 (5 bases). The CDR3 loop spans 15 amino acids. Trimming stripped 3 bases from V and 4 bases from J, with 12 bases between. Germline loops: CDR1 MGHRA, CDR2 YSYEKL. The CDR3 protein is CASSQREDTTGELFF. The CDR3, as DNA: TGCGCCAGCAGCCAGAGGGAAGACACCACCGGGGAGCTGTTTTTT.

This sequence joins TRBV5-1 and TRBJ2-3; perhaps TRBD2 as D (5 bases). The CDR3 extends over 15 amino acids. Trimming left V 0 bases short and J 2 bases short, with 10 bases between. CDR1 and CDR2 from the germline V gene are SGHRS and YFSETQ. As DNA, the CDR3 is TGCGCCAGCAGCTTGGAAGCGGTCCACACAGATACGCAGTATTTT. Amino acids: CASSLEAVHTDTQYF.

In this sample, this clonotype turned up many times. J is TRBJ2-1 and V is TRBV2; D may match TRBD1 or TRBD2 (5 bases each). The CDR3 has 15 residues. V gave up 3 bases and J gave up 3 bases, with 12 bases separating them. Germline-derived CDR1 and CDR2 are SNHLY and FYNNEI. The CDR3 bases are TGTGCCAGCAGTGATCGGGGCCCCCACTACAATGAGCAGTTCTTC. Translated: CASSDRGPHYNEQFF.

This clonotype has a count of ten or more. The J gene is TRBJ1-2, the V gene TRBV20-1; 10 bases align to TRBD1. Trimming at V came to 5 bases and at J to 0 bases, leaving 12 bases not matched to a gene. The CDR3 length is 17 residues. CDR1 is DFQATT, CDR2 SNEGSKA, per germline (reference sequence). The chain's CDR3 is CSAPGTGAQLANYGYTF. In nucleotides, the CDR3 is TGCAGTGCTCCCGGGACAGGGGCCCAACTAGCTAACTATGGCTACACCTTC.

The chain combines TRBV19 with TRBJ2-1; D remains ambiguous. The CDR3 spans 13 residues. The V end lost 2 bases, the J end lost 8 bases, and 10 bases lay between the germline ends. Per germline, CDR1 LNHDA and CDR2 SQIVND (reference sequence). CDR3: CASSILPGYEQFF. As DNA, the CDR3 is TGTGCCAGTAGTATACTTCCTGGGTATGAGCAGTTCTTC. The full variable domain, in which reference TRBV19 and TRBJ2-1 provide the parts outside the CDR3, is DGGITQSPKYLFRKEGQNVTLSCEQNLNHDAMYWYRQDPGQGLRLIYYSQIVNDFQKGDIAEGYSVSREKKESFPLTVTSAQKNPTAFYLCASSILPGYEQFFGPGTRLTVL.

This clonotype occurred a few times. The V and J genes are TRBV29-1 and TRBJ2-5; D might be TRBD1 (5 bases). Trimming took off 3 bases at V and 4 bases at J, with 15 bases between the two ends. The germline CDR1 and CDR2 sequences are SQVTM and ANQGSEA. This CDR3 region has 14 residues. The CDR3 region is CSVDMVQGIETQYF. Here the CDR3 DNA reads TGCAGCGTTGATATGGTTCAGGGTATAGAGACCCAGTACTTC.